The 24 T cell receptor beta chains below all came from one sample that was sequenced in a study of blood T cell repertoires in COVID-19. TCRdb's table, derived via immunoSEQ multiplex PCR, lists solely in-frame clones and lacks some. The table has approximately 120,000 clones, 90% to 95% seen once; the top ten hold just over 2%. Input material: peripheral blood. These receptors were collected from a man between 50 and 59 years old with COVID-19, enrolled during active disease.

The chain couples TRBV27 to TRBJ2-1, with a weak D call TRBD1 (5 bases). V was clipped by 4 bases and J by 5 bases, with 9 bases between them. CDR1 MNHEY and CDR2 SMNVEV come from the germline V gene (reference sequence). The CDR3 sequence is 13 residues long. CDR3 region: CASSWGRDNEQFF. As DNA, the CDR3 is TGTGCCAGCAGTTGGGGCAGAGACAATGAGCAGTTCTTC.

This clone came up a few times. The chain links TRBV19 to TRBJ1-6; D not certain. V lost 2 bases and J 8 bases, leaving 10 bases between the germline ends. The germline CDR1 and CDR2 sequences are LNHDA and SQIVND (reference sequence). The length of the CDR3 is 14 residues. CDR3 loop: CASSIRGEDSPLHF. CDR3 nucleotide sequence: TGTGCCAGTAGTATACGGGGAGAGGATTCACCCCTCCACTTT. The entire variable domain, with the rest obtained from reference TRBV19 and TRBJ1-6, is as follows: DGGITQSPKYLFRKEGQNVTLSCEQNLNHDAMYWYRQDPGQGLRLIYYSQIVNDFQKGDIAEGYSVSREKKESFPLTVTSAQKNPTAFYLCASSIRGEDSPLHFGNGTRLTVT.

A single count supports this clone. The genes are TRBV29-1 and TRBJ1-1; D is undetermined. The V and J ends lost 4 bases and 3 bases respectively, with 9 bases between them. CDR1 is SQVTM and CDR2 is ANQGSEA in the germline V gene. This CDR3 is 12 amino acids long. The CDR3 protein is CSVAGMDTEAFF. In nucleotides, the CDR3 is TGCAGCGTTGCGGGGATGGACACTGAAGCTTTCTTT.

The CDR3: CASSLVGGELFF. Here the CDR3 DNA reads TGTGCCAGCAGTTTAGTCGGCGGGGAGCTGTTTTTT. The chain carries TRBV28 and TRBJ2-2; D is undetermined. This CDR3 is 12 amino acids long. The ends were cut back, 2 bases at V and 7 bases at J, with 5 bases in the middle. Germline V CDR1 and CDR2: MDHEN, SYDVKM.

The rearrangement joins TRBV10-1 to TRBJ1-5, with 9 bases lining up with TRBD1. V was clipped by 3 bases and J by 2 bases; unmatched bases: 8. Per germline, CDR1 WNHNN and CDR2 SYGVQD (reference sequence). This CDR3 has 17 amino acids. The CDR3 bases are TGCGCCAGCAGTGATATTATACGGGACAGGGGCAATCAGCCCCAGCATTTT. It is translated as CASSDIIRDRGNQPQHF.

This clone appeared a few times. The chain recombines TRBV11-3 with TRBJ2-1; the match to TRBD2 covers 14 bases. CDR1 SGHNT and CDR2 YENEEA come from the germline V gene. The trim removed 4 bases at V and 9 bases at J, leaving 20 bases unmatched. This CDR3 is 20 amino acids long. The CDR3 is CASSSSAPRLAGGPRVEQFF. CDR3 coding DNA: TGTGCCAGCAGCTCGTCCGCTCCCCGACTAGCGGGAGGGCCTCGGGTTGAGCAGTTCTTC.

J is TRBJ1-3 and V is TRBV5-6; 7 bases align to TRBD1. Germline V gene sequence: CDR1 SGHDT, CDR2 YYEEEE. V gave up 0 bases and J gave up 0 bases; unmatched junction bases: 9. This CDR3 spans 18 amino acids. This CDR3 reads CASSLEGAARRSGNTIYF. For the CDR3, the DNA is TGTGCCAGCAGCTTGGAGGGGGCAGCCCGACGCTCTGGAAACACCATATATTTT.

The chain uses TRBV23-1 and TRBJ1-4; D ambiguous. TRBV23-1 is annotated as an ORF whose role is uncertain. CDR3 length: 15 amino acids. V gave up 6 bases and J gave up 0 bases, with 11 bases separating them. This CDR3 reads CASRSFAATNEKLFF. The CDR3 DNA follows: TGCGCCAGCAGATCGTTCGCGGCAACTAATGAAAAACTGTTTTTT.

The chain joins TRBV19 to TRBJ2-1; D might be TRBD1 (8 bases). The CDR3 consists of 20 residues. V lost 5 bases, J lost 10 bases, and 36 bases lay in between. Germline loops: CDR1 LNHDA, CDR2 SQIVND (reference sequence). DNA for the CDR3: TGTGCCAGTAGTGGGTTATTTGGACAGGGACCGTCTAGCGGACAGAGGGAGCAGTTCTTC. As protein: CASSGLFGQGPSSGQREQFF.

The CDR3 bases are TGTGCCAGCGGCCCGATGGGGAGCTCCTACGAGCAGTACTTC. Its protein product is CASGPMGSSYEQYF. V gene TRBV7-9 combines with J gene TRBJ2-7; possible D gene TRBD2, 5 bases. V lost 8 bases to trimming and J lost 0 bases, with 14 bases between them. There are 14 residues in the CDR3. Germline CDR1 SEHNR, CDR2 FQNEAQ (reference sequence).

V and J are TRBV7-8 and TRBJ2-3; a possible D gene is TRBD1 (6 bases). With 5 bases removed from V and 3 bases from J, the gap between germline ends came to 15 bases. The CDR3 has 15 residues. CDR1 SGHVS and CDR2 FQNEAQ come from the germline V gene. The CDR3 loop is CASSREGVFTDTQYF. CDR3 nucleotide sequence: TGTGCCAGCAGCCGAGAGGGGGTTTTTACAGATACGCAGTATTTT.

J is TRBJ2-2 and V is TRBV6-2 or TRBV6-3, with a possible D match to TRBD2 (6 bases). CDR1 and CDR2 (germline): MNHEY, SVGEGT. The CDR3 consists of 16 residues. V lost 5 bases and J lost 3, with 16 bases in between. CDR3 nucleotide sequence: TGTGCCAGCAGTACCGGGAGATTGTATGACACCGGGGAGCTGTTTTTT. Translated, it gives CASSTGRLYDTGELFF.

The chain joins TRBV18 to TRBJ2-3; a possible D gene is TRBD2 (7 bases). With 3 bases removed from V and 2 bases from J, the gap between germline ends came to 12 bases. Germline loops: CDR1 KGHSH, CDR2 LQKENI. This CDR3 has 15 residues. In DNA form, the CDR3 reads TGTGCCAGCTCACCGTGGGGGGGCCCCACAGATACGCAGTATTTT. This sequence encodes CASSPWGGPTDTQYF.

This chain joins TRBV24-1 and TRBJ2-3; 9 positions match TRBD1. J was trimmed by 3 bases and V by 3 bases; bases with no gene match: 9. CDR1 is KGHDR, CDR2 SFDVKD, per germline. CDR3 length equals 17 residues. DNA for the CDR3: TGTGCCACCAGTGATCACCCCCGGGACAGGGCGACAGATACGCAGTATTTT. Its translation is CATSDHPRDRATDTQYF.

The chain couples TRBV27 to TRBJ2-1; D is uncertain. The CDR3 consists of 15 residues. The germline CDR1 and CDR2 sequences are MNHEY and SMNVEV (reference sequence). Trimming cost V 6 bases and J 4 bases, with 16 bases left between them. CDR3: CASSLRNPQYNEQFF. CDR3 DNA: TGTGCCAGCAGCCTGAGGAATCCTCAGTACAATGAGCAGTTCTTC.

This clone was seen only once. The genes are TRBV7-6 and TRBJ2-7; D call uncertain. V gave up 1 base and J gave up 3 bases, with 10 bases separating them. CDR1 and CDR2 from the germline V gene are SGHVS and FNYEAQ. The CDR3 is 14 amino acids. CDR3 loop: CASSLGGGNYEQYF. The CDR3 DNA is TGTGCCAGCAGCTTAGGCGGCGGTAACTACGAGCAGTACTTC.

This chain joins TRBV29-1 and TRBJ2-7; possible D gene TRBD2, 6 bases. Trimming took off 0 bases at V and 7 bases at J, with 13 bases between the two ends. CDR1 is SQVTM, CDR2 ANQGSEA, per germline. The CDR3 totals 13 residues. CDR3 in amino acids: CSVEEMSGGEQYF. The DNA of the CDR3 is TGCAGCGTTGAAGAGATGTCTGGAGGGGAGCAGTACTTC.

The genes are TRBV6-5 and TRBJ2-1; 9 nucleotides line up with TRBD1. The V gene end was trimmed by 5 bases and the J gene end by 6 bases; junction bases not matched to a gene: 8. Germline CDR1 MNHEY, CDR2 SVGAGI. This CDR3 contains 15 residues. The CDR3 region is CASSRDRAGVNEQFF. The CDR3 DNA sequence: TGTGCCAGCAGTCGGGACAGGGCGGGTGTCAATGAGCAGTTCTTC.

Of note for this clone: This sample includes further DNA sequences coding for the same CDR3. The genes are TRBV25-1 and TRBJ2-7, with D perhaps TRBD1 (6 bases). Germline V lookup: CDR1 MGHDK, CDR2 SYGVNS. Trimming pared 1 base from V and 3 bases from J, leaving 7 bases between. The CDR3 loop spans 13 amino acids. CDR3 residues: CASSELQGYEQYF. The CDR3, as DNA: TGTGCCAGCAGTGAATTACAGGGCTACGAGCAGTACTTC.

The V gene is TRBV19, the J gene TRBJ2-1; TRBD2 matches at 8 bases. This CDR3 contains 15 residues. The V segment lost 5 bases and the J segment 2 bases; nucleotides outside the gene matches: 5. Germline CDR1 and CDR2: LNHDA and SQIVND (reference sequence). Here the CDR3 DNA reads TGTGCCAGTAGTGTTACTAGCGGCCCCTACAATGAGCAGTTCTTC. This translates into CASSVTSGPYNEQFF.

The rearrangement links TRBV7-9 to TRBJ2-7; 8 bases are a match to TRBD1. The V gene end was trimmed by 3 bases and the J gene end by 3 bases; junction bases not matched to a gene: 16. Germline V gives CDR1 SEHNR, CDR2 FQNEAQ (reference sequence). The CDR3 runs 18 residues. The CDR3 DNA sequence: TGTGCCAGCAGCTTTCCCCGGGGACAGGAAGCCTCGCTCTACGAGCAGTACTTC. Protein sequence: CASSFPRGQEASLYEQYF.

Here the CDR3 DNA reads TGCAGCGTAAAACAGGGTTCGGGAACAGATACGCAGTATTTT. Its protein product is CSVKQGSGTDTQYF. The chain is built from TRBV29-1 and TRBJ2-3; D possibly corresponds to TRBD1 (6 bases). The length of the CDR3 is 14 residues. Germline values: CDR1 SQVTM, CDR2 ANQGSEA. The ends were cut back, 6 bases at V and 3 bases at J, with 16 bases in the middle.

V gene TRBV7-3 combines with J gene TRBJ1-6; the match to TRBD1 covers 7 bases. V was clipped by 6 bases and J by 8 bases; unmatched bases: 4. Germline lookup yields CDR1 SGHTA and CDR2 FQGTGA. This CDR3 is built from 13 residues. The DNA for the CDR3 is TGTGCCAGCAGTAAAGACAGGGATTCACCCCTCCACTTT. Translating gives CASSKDRDSPLHF.

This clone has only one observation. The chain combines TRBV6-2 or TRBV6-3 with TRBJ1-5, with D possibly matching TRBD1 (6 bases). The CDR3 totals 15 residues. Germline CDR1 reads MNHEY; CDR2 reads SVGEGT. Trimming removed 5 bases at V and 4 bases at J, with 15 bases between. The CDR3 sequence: CASSPDWDTNQPQHF. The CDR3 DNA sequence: TGTGCCAGCAGTCCCGACTGGGACACAAATCAGCCCCAGCATTTT.